Listed here is a single T cell receptor (beta chain). These data originate in a study of T cell changes during pregnancy in multiple sclerosis. CDR1 is MDHEN, CDR2 SYDVKM, per germline. The CDR3 has 14 residues. The germline V and J ends were trimmed by 5 bases and 7 bases, with 14 bases remaining between them. Some clones are missing from TCRdb's copy, which holds only in-frame ones; the method was immunoSEQ multiplex PCR. The profile covers 75,000 to 95,000 clones, with 89% appearing a single time and approximately 0.97% taken by the ten largest. Sequenced material: peripheral blood, taken in the first trimester of pregnancy. The J gene is TRBJ1-4, the V gene TRBV28; D is undetermined. This clonotype was obtained from a female donor in good health, enrolled as a control in a pregnancy study. The CDR3 spells CASSPWREGEKLFF. The CDR3 DNA follows: TGTGCCAGCAGTCCCTGGAGGGAGGGTGAAAAACTGTTTTTT.